Listed below are T cell receptor beta chains from one sample, sequenced in a study of T cells in Graves' hyperthyroidism and ophthalmopathy. TCRdb used MiXCR to reprocess the multiplex PCR reads, holding one entry per CDR3 protein. There are 600,000 to 900,000 distinct CDR3 sequences in the sample; less than 20% occur only once, and approximately 8% lies in the top ten. The source material was blood. The receptors here all came from a man aged 18 to 30 with Graves' hyperthyroidism. The CDR3 runs from the conserved cysteine through the conserved F or W. The D gene is left open where the match is weak. Not all rows give a size; the values are once, few, many and, for expanded clones, a class.

j_call: TRBJ1-2; v_call: TRBV2; d_call: NA; clone_size: NA; cdr3_nt: TGTGCCAGCAGTGAAGTCAGGATCCTCTATGGCTACACCTTC; cdr3_aa: CASSEVRILYGYTF
j_call: TRBJ1-1; v_call: TRBV7-3; d_call: TRBD1; clone_size: few; cdr3_nt: TGTGCCAGCAGCCCAGAAGGGAGGGGGCGACCCACTGAAGCTTTCTTT; cdr3_aa: CASSPEGRGRPTEAFF
j_call: TRBJ2-1; v_call: TRBV7-9; d_call: NA; clone_size: many; cdr3_nt: TGTGCCAGCAGCTTAGACGCTAGAGGTATTGAGCAGTTCTTC; cdr3_aa: CASSLDARGIEQFF
j_call: TRBJ2-7; v_call: TRBV7-2; d_call: TRBD2; clone_size: many; cdr3_nt: TGTGCCAGCAGCAGTAGCGGGAGGGCCTACGAGCAGTACTTC; cdr3_aa: CASSSSGRAYEQYF
j_call: TRBJ2-1; v_call: TRBV20-1; d_call: TRBD2; clone_size: few; cdr3_nt: TGCAGTGCTTTGAAACGACCGGGACTAGCGGTTTACAATGAGCAGTTCTTC; cdr3_aa: CSALKRPGLAVYNEQFF
j_call: TRBJ1-5; v_call: TRBV19; d_call: NA; clone_size: NA; cdr3_nt: TGTGCCACCGGGGAGTGGGGAGCAAGCAATCAGCCCCAGCATTTT; cdr3_aa: CATGEWGASNQPQHF
j_call: TRBJ2-3; v_call: TRBV6-2/TRBV6-3; d_call: NA; clone_size: many; cdr3_nt: TGTGCCAGCAGTTTGATTGTTATCTTCGGGCGGGACAGCACAGATACGCAGTATTTT; cdr3_aa: CASSLIVIFGRDSTDTQYF
j_call: TRBJ2-1; v_call: TRBV19; d_call: TRBD1; clone_size: NA; cdr3_nt: TGTGCCAGTAGTATCACTCTGGGGACAGGGGTATGGAATGAGCAGTTCTTC; cdr3_aa: CASSITLGTGVWNEQFF
j_call: TRBJ2-1; v_call: TRBV12-3/TRBV12-4; d_call: TRBD1; clone_size: NA; cdr3_nt: TGTGCCAGCAGTAGAAACAGGGGGCGGGAGTGGTCCTACAATGAGCAGTTCTTC; cdr3_aa: CASSRNRGREWSYNEQFF
j_call: TRBJ2-7; v_call: TRBV6-2/TRBV6-3; d_call: TRBD2; clone_size: NA; cdr3_nt: TGTGCCAGCAGTTACGCCCCACAGACTAGCGGAAATTACGAGCAGTACTTC; cdr3_aa: CASSYAPQTSGNYEQYF
j_call: TRBJ2-3; v_call: TRBV7-8; d_call: TRBD1; clone_size: many; cdr3_nt: TGTGCCAGCAGCCCAAGACAGGGGGCGGGTAGCACAGATACGCAGTATTTT; cdr3_aa: CASSPRQGAGSTDTQYF
j_call: TRBJ1-1; v_call: TRBV9; d_call: TRBD1; clone_size: few; cdr3_nt: TGTGCCAGCAGCGTCCAGACAGGGGGGACTGAAGCTTTCTTT; cdr3_aa: CASSVQTGGTEAFF
j_call: TRBJ2-7; v_call: TRBV6-1; d_call: NA; clone_size: few; cdr3_nt: TGTGCCAGCAGGGGTATCAACTACGAGCAGTACTTC; cdr3_aa: CASRGINYEQYF
j_call: TRBJ1-1; v_call: TRBV30; d_call: TRBD1; clone_size: many; cdr3_nt: TGTGCCACCCTGCTAGGGACAGGTAACACTGAAGCTTTCTTT; cdr3_aa: CATLLGTGNTEAFF
j_call: TRBJ1-6; v_call: TRBV7-2; d_call: NA; clone_size: NA; cdr3_nt: TGTGCCAGCAGCTTAGTTACGAGAAATTCACCCCTCCACTTT; cdr3_aa: CASSLVTRNSPLHF
j_call: TRBJ1-3; v_call: TRBV28; d_call: TRBD1; clone_size: NA; cdr3_nt: TGTGCCAGCAGCCTCGGACAGGGTCGCTACACCATATATTTT; cdr3_aa: CASSLGQGRYTIYF
j_call: TRBJ1-1; v_call: TRBV28; d_call: TRBD1; clone_size: many; cdr3_nt: TGTGCCAGCCCCCCCAGGGGGCGCGGGACTGAAGCTTTCTTT; cdr3_aa: CASPPRGRGTEAFF
j_call: TRBJ2-3; v_call: TRBV5-8; d_call: NA; clone_size: few; cdr3_nt: TGTGCCAGCAGCATAGACTTCACAGATACGCAGTATTTT; cdr3_aa: CASSIDFTDTQYF
j_call: TRBJ2-3; v_call: TRBV7-9; d_call: NA; clone_size: many; cdr3_nt: TGTGCCAGCAGCTACGGACAGTGGGATACGCAGTATTTT; cdr3_aa: CASSYGQWDTQYF
j_call: TRBJ2-7; v_call: TRBV5-8; d_call: NA; clone_size: NA; cdr3_nt: TGTGCCAGCAGCTTGGTGACAGGACGCGAGCAGTACTTC; cdr3_aa: CASSLVTGREQYF
j_call: TRBJ1-5; v_call: TRBV6-1; d_call: NA; clone_size: NA; cdr3_nt: TGTGCCAGCAGTGAACAGGGAAATCCTCATCAGCCCCAGCATTTT; cdr3_aa: CASSEQGNPHQPQHF
j_call: TRBJ1-2; v_call: TRBV12-3/TRBV12-4; d_call: NA; clone_size: NA; cdr3_nt: TGTGCCAGCAGCCCCGTATGGTTAGGGGATGGCTACACCTTC; cdr3_aa: CASSPVWLGDGYTF
j_call: TRBJ2-1; v_call: TRBV12-3/TRBV12-4; d_call: TRBD2; clone_size: NA; cdr3_nt: TGTGCCAGCAGCACTAGCGGGAACTACAATGAGCAGTTCTTC; cdr3_aa: CASSTSGNYNEQFF
j_call: TRBJ2-2; v_call: TRBV18; d_call: TRBD2; clone_size: few; cdr3_nt: TGTGCCAGCTCACCAGAAGGGCCACTAGCGGGAGAGGCCGGGGAGCTGTTTTTT; cdr3_aa: CASSPEGPLAGEAGELFF
j_call: TRBJ1-2; v_call: TRBV6-5; d_call: NA; clone_size: few; cdr3_nt: TGTGCCAGCAGTTACGGTGGCAGACCCTATGGCTACACCTTC; cdr3_aa: CASSYGGRPYGYTF
j_call: TRBJ2-1; v_call: TRBV30; d_call: NA; clone_size: many; cdr3_nt: TGTGCCTGGAGGCGGGACAGCTACAATGAGCAGTTCTTC; cdr3_aa: CAWRRDSYNEQFF
j_call: TRBJ2-2; v_call: TRBV11-3; d_call: NA; clone_size: many; cdr3_nt: TGTGCCAGCAGCTTGGGGGACCGGGTCCGATTTACCACCGGGGAGCTGTTTTTT; cdr3_aa: CASSLGDRVRFTTGELFF
j_call: TRBJ2-7; v_call: TRBV2; d_call: NA; clone_size: NA; cdr3_nt: TGTGCCTGCGCGGGAACCCACTCCTACGAGCAGTACTTC; cdr3_aa: CACAGTHSYEQYF
j_call: TRBJ1-4; v_call: TRBV20-1; d_call: NA; clone_size: few; cdr3_nt: TGCAGTGCTAGAGGGATATATTCGCCGTCCACTGAAAAACTGTTTTTT; cdr3_aa: CSARGIYSPSTEKLFF
j_call: TRBJ2-1; v_call: TRBV6-2/TRBV6-3; d_call: NA; clone_size: many; cdr3_nt: TGTGCCAGCAGTTACACTTGGGAGAATGAGCAGTTCTTC; cdr3_aa: CASSYTWENEQFF
j_call: TRBJ1-5; v_call: TRBV20-1; d_call: NA; clone_size: few; cdr3_nt: TGCAGTGCTAGCGCTAATCTGGGTCAGCCCCAGCATTTT; cdr3_aa: CSASANLGQPQHF
j_call: TRBJ2-3; v_call: TRBV29-1; d_call: TRBD2; clone_size: NA; cdr3_nt: TGCAGCGTTGTGAACCCCAGCGGGAACACAGATACGCAGTATTTT; cdr3_aa: CSVVNPSGNTDTQYF
j_call: TRBJ1-2; v_call: TRBV28; d_call: NA; clone_size: NA; cdr3_nt: TGTGCCAGCAGACGAGAGTCTAACTATGGCTACACCTTC; cdr3_aa: CASRRESNYGYTF
j_call: TRBJ2-5; v_call: TRBV12-3/TRBV12-4; d_call: NA; clone_size: NA; cdr3_nt: TGTGCCAGCAGTTTCCTTACAGGGCGAGAGACCCAGTACTTC; cdr3_aa: CASSFLTGRETQYF
j_call: TRBJ1-1; v_call: TRBV18; d_call: NA; clone_size: many; cdr3_nt: TGTGCCAGCTCACCACGACAGGACTTCAACACTGAAGCTTTCTTT; cdr3_aa: CASSPRQDFNTEAFF
j_call: TRBJ2-2; v_call: TRBV12-3/TRBV12-4; d_call: TRBD2; clone_size: many; cdr3_nt: TGTGCCAGCAGTGGACGGACTAGCGGTCACACCGGGGAGCTGTTTTTT; cdr3_aa: CASSGRTSGHTGELFF
j_call: TRBJ1-2; v_call: TRBV30; d_call: TRBD1; clone_size: many; cdr3_nt: TGTGCCTGGAGTGTCCTCCGGGACAGGCGAAACTATGGCTACACCTTC; cdr3_aa: CAWSVLRDRRNYGYTF
j_call: TRBJ2-3; v_call: TRBV28; d_call: NA; clone_size: many; cdr3_nt: TGTGCCAGCAGTTCCTTAGGGAGGTCGGATACGCAGTATTTT; cdr3_aa: CASSSLGRSDTQYF
j_call: TRBJ2-1; v_call: TRBV28; d_call: TRBD2; clone_size: many; cdr3_nt: TGTGCCAGCACCTTAGCGGGAGGCGGGGAGGCGCAGTTCTTC; cdr3_aa: CASTLAGGGEAQFF
j_call: TRBJ1-6; v_call: TRBV19; d_call: TRBD1; clone_size: once; cdr3_nt: TGTGCCAGTAGTTCACCCTCCAGGGGGGGAAATTCACCCCTCCACTTT; cdr3_aa: CASSSPSRGGNSPLHF
j_call: TRBJ2-7; v_call: TRBV28; d_call: TRBD1; clone_size: many; cdr3_nt: TGTGCCAGCAGTTTAACCCCGGGACAGGGGGCCACTCGTCTCTTCTACGAGCAGTACTTC; cdr3_aa: CASSLTPGQGATRLFYEQYF
j_call: TRBJ2-7; v_call: TRBV2; d_call: NA; clone_size: NA; cdr3_nt: TGTGCCAGCAGCGTCCGAGGGTTTCACGAGCAGTACTTC; cdr3_aa: CASSVRGFHEQYF
j_call: TRBJ2-5; v_call: TRBV6-5; d_call: NA; clone_size: NA; cdr3_nt: TGTGCCAGCAGTTACTTAAGACAGCAAGAGACCCAGTACTTC; cdr3_aa: CASSYLRQQETQYF
j_call: TRBJ2-7; v_call: TRBV11-2; d_call: NA; clone_size: many; cdr3_nt: TGTGCCAGCAGCTTAAATGTCTGGGACACGACCTCCTCCGAGCAGTACTTC; cdr3_aa: CASSLNVWDTTSSEQYF
j_call: TRBJ2-5; v_call: TRBV20-1; d_call: NA; clone_size: few; cdr3_nt: TGCAGTGCTAGAGATGGGCGGTCGGAGACCCAGTACTTC; cdr3_aa: CSARDGRSETQYF
j_call: TRBJ2-1; v_call: TRBV7-3; d_call: TRBD2; clone_size: NA; cdr3_nt: TGTGCCAGCAGCCCCCGACTAGCGGGAGAGCGAGGTGAGCAGTTCTTC; cdr3_aa: CASSPRLAGERGEQFF
j_call: TRBJ1-1; v_call: TRBV5-6; d_call: NA; clone_size: NA; cdr3_nt: TGTGCCAGCAGCTTGGAGACAGGCCTGAACACTGAAGCTTTCTTT; cdr3_aa: CASSLETGLNTEAFF